The rows below give T cell receptor beta chains drawn from one sample of a study of blood T cell repertoires in COVID-19. Clones were sequenced by immunoSEQ multiplex PCR, and TCRdb holds only the in-frame ones, with some missing. Found here are fewer than 30,000 clones, approximately 92% of them singletons; the top ten hold 8%. Source material: peripheral blood. Source of these receptors: a human donor in a cohort sampled during active COVID-19. Each CDR3 is given with its conserved first and last residue. A D gene is named only where the DNA matches it firmly. Size is stated for part of the rows, as once, few or many counts, or as a class when the clone is expanded.

d_gene	j_gene	abundance	v_gene	CDR3nt	CDR3aa
TRBD1	TRBJ2-7	few	TRBV19	TGTGCCAGCAACGACAGGGGCTACGAGCAGTACTTC	CASNDRGYEQYF
TRBD1	TRBJ1-3	NA	TRBV18	TGTGCCAGCTCGCCCCGGGACAGGGGGCTATATGGAAACACCATATATTTT	CASSPRDRGLYGNTIYF
NA	TRBJ2-1	NA	TRBV11-2	TGTGCCAGCACCACAGACAACTCCTACAATGAGCAGTTCTTC	CASTTDNSYNEQFF
NA	TRBJ1-5	once	TRBV7-6	TGTGCCAGCAGCTCGAGGGAAGACCAGCCCCAGCATTTT	CASSSREDQPQHF
NA	TRBJ2-3	NA	TRBV12-5	TGTGCTAGTGGCCCAGCCGGGGTCACAGATACGCAGTATTTT	CASGPAGVTDTQYF
NA	TRBJ1-2	NA	TRBV5-4	TGTGCCAGCAGCTTGGGACAGGACCCGGCTAACTATGGCTACACCTTC	CASSLGQDPANYGYTF
TRBD2	TRBJ2-5	NA	TRBV7-2	TGTGCCAGCAGCTCTACTAGCGGGGGGGCCTGGGAGACCCAGTACTTC	CASSSTSGGAWETQYF
TRBD2	TRBJ2-5	NA	TRBV10-1	TGCGCCAGCCCTCGCCGGACTAGCCTTATAACCCAGTACTTC	CASPRRTSLITQYF
NA	TRBJ2-1	NA	TRBV7-9	TGTGCCAGCACCACATACAATGAGCAGTTCTTC	CASTTYNEQFF
TRBD1	TRBJ1-2	NA	TRBV12-3/TRBV12-4	TGTGCCAGCAGTTCGGGACAGGGCTACACCTTC	CASSSGQGYTF
TRBD2	TRBJ2-3	NA	TRBV18	TGTGCCAGCTCACTTGGACTAGCGGGAGGTAGCACAGATACGCAGTATTTT	CASSLGLAGGSTDTQYF
NA	TRBJ1-2	few	TRBV19	TGTGCCAGTAGTATTGGCAGGGGAAGGCCTGGCTACACCTTC	CASSIGRGRPGYTF
TRBD1	TRBJ2-7	NA	TRBV2	TGTGCCAGCAGCGACAGGGGCAAGGGCTCCTACGAGCAGTACTTC	CASSDRGKGSYEQYF
NA	TRBJ2-3	NA	TRBV28	TGTGCCAGCAGTTTTCCGAGCACAGATACGCAGTATTTT	CASSFPSTDTQYF
TRBD2	TRBJ2-1	NA	TRBV7-8	TGTGCCAGCAGCCGAGACGGGGCGGGAGTTTTTGAGCAGTTCTTC	CASSRDGAGVFEQFF